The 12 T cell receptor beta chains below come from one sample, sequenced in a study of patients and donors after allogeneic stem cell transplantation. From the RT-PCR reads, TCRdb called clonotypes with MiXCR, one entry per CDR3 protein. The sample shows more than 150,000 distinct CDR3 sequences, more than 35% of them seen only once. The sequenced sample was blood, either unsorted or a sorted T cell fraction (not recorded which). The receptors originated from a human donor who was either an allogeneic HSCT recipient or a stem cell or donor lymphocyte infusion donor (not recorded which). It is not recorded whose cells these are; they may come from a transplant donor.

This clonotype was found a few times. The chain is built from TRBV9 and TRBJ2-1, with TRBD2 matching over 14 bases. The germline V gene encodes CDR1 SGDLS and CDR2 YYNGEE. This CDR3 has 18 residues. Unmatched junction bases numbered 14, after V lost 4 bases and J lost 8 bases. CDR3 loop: CASSPNGGLAGVLYEQFF. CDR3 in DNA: TGTGCCAGCAGCCCTAATGGGGGACTAGCGGGAGTGTTGTATGAGCAGTTCTTC. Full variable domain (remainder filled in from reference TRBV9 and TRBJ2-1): DSGVTQTPKHLITATGQRVTLRCSPRSGDLSVYWYQQSLDQGLQFLIQYYNGEERAKGNILERFSAQQFPDLHSELNLSSLELGDSALYFCASSPNGGLAGVLYEQFFGPGTRLTVL.

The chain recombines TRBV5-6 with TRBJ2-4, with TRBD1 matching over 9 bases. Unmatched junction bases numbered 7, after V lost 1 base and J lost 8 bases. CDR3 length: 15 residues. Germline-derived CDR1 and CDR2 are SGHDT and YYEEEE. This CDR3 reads CASSLRTGDFYIQYF. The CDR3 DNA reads TGTGCCAGCAGCTTGAGGACAGGGGACTTCTACATTCAGTACTTC.

CDR3 sequence reads: CASSFGTGREEKLFF. In nucleotides, the CDR3 is TGTGCCAGCAGTTTTGGGACAGGTCGGGAGGAAAAACTGTTTTTT. The rearrangement uses TRBV25-1 and TRBJ1-4; TRBD1 matches 8 bases. V dropped 5 bases and J dropped 8; count of bases not matched to a gene: 10. The germline gives CDR1 MGHDK, CDR2 SYGVNS. The CDR3 is 15 residues long.

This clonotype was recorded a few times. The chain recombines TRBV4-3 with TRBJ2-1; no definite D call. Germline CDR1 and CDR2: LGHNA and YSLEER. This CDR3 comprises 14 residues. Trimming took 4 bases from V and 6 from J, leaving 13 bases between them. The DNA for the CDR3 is TGCGCCAGCAGCCGAGTGGGCGATTTCAATGAGCAGTTCTTC. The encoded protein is CASSRVGDFNEQFF.

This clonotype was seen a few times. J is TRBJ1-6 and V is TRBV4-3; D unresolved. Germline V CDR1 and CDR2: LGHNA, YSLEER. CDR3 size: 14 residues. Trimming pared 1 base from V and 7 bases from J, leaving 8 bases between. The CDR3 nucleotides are TGCGCCAGCAGCCAAGCAAAGAACAATTCACCCCTCCACTTT. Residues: CASSQAKNNSPLHF.

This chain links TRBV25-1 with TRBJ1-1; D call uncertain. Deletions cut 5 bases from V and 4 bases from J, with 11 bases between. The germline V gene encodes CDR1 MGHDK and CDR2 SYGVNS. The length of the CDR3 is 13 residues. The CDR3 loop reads CASSIPGLTEAFF. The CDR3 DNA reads TGTGCCAGCAGTATACCGGGCCTCACTGAAGCTTTCTTT.

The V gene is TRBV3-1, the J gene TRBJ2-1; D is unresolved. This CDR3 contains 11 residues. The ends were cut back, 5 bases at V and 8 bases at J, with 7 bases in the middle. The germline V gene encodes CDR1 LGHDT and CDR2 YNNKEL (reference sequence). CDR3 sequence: CASSGVDEQFF. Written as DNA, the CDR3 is TGTGCCAGCAGCGGGGTGGATGAGCAGTTCTTC.

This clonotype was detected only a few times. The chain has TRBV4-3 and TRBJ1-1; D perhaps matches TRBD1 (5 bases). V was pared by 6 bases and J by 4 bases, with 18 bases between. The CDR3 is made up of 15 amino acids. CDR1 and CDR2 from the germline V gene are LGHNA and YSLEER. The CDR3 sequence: CASSPSREGFTEAFF. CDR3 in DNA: TGCGCCAGCAGTCCCTCACGTGAGGGGTTCACTGAAGCTTTCTTT.

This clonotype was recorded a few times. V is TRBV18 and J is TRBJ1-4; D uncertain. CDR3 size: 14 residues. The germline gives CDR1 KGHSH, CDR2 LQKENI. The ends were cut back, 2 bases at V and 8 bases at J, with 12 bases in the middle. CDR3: CASSPMIGGEKLFF. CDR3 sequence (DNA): TGTGCCAGCTCACCAATGATTGGAGGAGAAAAACTGTTTTTT.

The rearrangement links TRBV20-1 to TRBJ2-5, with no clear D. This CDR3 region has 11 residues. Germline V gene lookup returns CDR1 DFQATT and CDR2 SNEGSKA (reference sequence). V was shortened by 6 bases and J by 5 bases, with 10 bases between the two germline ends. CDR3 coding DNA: TGCAGTGCCGCCTCCCGCGAGACCCAGTACTTC. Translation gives CSAASRETQYF.

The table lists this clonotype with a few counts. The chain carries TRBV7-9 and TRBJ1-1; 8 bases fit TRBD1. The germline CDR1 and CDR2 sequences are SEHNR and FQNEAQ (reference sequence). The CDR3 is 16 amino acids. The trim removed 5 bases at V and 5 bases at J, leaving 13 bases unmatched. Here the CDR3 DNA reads TGTGCCAGCAGCCAGAGGCAGGGGGCTGGGGATACTGAAGCTTTCTTT. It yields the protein CASSQRQGAGDTEAFF.

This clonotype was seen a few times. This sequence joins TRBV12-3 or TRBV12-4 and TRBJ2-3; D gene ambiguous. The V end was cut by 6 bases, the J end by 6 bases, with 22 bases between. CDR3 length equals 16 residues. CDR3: CASSADQPLPGDTQYF. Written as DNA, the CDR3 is TGTGCCAGCAGCGCCGATCAACCCTTGCCTGGGGATACGCAGTATTTT.